This TCR beta chain comes out of a study of technical replicates of blood from several donors. This table comes from immunoSEQ multiplex PCR, and its TCRdb copy is limited to in-frame clones, with some not included. This sample has roughly 80,000 clones, with roughly 95% found just once. This TCR was recovered from a human donor in good health. The sample taken for sequencing was T cells isolated from PBMCs.

The CDR3 DNA follows: TGTGCCTGGAGTGTAGGAGGTGGCTACACCTTC. It translates to CAWSVGGGYTF. The J gene is TRBJ1-2, the V gene TRBV30, with D unclear. The CDR3 is made up of 11 amino acids. The V end lost 0 bases, the J end lost 7 bases, and 6 bases lay between the germline ends. CDR1 is GTSNPN and CDR2 is SVGIG in the germline V gene (reference sequence).